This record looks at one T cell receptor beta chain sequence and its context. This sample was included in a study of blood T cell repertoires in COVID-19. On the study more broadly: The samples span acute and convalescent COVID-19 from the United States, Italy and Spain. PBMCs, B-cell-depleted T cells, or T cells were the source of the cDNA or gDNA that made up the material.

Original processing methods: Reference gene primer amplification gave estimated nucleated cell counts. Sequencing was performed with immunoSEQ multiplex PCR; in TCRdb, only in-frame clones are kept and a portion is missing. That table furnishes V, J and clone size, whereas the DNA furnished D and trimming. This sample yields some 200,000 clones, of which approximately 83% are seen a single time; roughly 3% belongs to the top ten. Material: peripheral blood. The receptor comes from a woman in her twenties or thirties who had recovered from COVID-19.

CDR3 bases: TGTGCCAGCAGGGGACAGGGGGGTAATGAAAAACTGTTTTTT. This gives the protein CASRGQGGNEKLFF. The chain has TRBV2 and TRBJ1-4, with 11 bases that match TRBD1. Germline V lookup: CDR1 SNHLY, CDR2 FYNNEI. Unmatched junction bases numbered 1, after V lost 6 bases and J lost 4 bases. This CDR3 is 14 amino acids long.